Listed here are 10 T cell receptor beta chains from one sample, sequenced in a study of metastatic and nonmetastatic thyroid tumors. TCRdb reprocessed the PCR reads via MiXCR. In the table there are around 28,000 clones, roughly 15% of which are singletons. Every patient was untreated before thyroid surgery. Sequenced: blood. The source is a female donor with papillary thyroid cancer or a benign thyroid nodule (not recorded which). Some clones in this sample may be carry-over from other donors' samples.

The chain employs TRBV11-2 and TRBJ2-1, with TRBD2 matching 8 bases. V dropped 1 base and J dropped 3; count of bases not matched to a gene: 5. Looked up from germline, CDR1 is SGHAT and CDR2 is FQNNGV. The CDR3 covers 16 residues. Here the CDR3 reads CASSLVISGGYNEQFF. The CDR3 coding sequence is TGTGCCAGCAGCTTAGTAATAAGCGGGGGCTACAATGAGCAGTTCTTC. The full variable domain, with the rest looked up from reference TRBV11-2 and TRBJ2-1, is EAGVAQSPRYKIIEKRQSVAFWCNPISGHATLYWYQQILGQGPKLLIQFQNNGVVDDSQLPKDRFSAERLKGVDSTLKIQPAKLEDSAVYLCASSLVISGGYNEQFFGPGTRLTVL.

This clone was observed many times. This rearrangement joins TRBV11-1 to TRBJ2-7; 8 nucleotides match TRBD1. V shed 5 bases, J shed 2 bases, and the junction held 8 bases outside the gene matches. The CDR3 consists of 15 residues. Germline CDR1 reads SGHAT; CDR2 reads FQDESV (reference sequence). The CDR3 spells CASSRGTGLPYEQYF. The CDR3 DNA is TGTGCCAGCAGCCGTGGGACAGGCCTACCCTACGAGCAGTACTTC.

Worth noting for this clone: The junction departs from germline at one end; a sequencing error may be responsible. The chain employs TRBV9 and TRBJ2-3, with D uncertain. The length of the CDR3 is 12 residues. The V gene's germline CDR1 is SGDLS and CDR2 YYNGEE. This CDR3 reads CASTDTTDKQYF. The CDR3 DNA reads as TGTGCCAGCACCGACACTACAGATAAGCAGTATTTT.

This clone was recorded a few times. The junction differs from germline at one of its ends, possibly a read error. The V and J genes are TRBV24-1 and TRBJ2-7, with D perhaps TRBD1 or TRBD2 (7 bases each). The CDR3 extends over 14 amino acids. CDR1 is KGHDR and CDR2 is SFDVKD in the germline V gene. DNA of the CDR3: TGTGCCAGCTCACCAGTGGCAGGGGGGGACGAGCAGTGCTTC. Translation gives CASSPVAGGDEQCF.

There are many counts of this clone. The genes are TRBV5-4 and TRBJ1-3, with a possible D match to TRBD1 (6 bases). V dropped 1 base and J dropped 3 bases, with 8 bases sitting between them. This CDR3 is 14 amino acids long. Germline V gene lookup returns CDR1 SGHNT and CDR2 YYREEE (reference sequence). The CDR3 loop is CASSLPGDGNTIYF. The DNA of the CDR3 is TGTGCCAGCAGCTTGCCAGGGGATGGAAACACCATATATTTT.

This clone came up many times. This chain connects TRBV30 to TRBJ1-1, with 9 nucleotides matching TRBD1. The CDR3 spans 14 residues. Unmatched junction bases numbered 10, after V lost 7 bases and J lost 4 bases. CDR1 is GTSNPN and CDR2 is SVGIG in the germline V gene (reference sequence). The CDR3 DNA is TGTGCCTTTAACAGGGGGCCGTGGGGCACTGAAGCTTTCTTT. This encodes CAFNRGPWGTEAFF. The variable domain in full, completed from reference TRBV30 and TRBJ1-1, reads SQTIHQWPATLVQPVGSPLSLECTVEGTSNPNLYWYRQAAGRGLQLLFYSVGIGQISSEVPQNLSASRPQDRQFILSSKKLLLSDSGFYLCAFNRGPWGTEAFFGQGTRLTVV.

This clone appeared many times. Other nucleotide sequences in the sample specify the same CDR3. V usage is TRBV5-1 and J usage is TRBJ1-1; 9 bases fit TRBD1. Looked up from germline, CDR1 is SGHRS and CDR2 is YFSETQ. V shed 4 bases, J shed 4 bases, and the junction held 17 bases outside the gene matches. This CDR3 has 18 residues. The CDR3 region has the DNA TGCGCCAGCAGCGGAGCCGGGACAGGGTATGATTCGGTCACTGAAGCTTTCTTT. It specifies CASSGAGTGYDSVTEAFF.

V gene TRBV6-1 combines with J gene TRBJ2-2; D unclear. The length of the CDR3 is 11 residues. V was cut by 8 bases and J by 1 base, with 2 bases left in between. In germline, CDR1 is MNHNS, CDR2 SASEGT. CDR3 residues: CASGNTGELFF. The CDR3 DNA sequence: TGTGCCAGCGGGAACACCGGGGAGCTGTTTTTT.

This clone has ten or more counts. Other DNA sequences of this sample code for an identical CDR3. The chain joins TRBV5-1 to TRBJ1-6; a weak D match, TRBD1 (6 bases). The V and J ends lost 3 bases and 9 bases respectively, with 13 bases between them. The CDR3 is made up of 14 amino acids. Germline V gene lookup returns CDR1 SGHRS and CDR2 YFSETQ. DNA for the CDR3: TGCGCCAGCAGCTGGGGGGACAACGGTTCACCCCTCCACTTT. It translates to CASSWGDNGSPLHF.

The rearrangement joins TRBV2 to TRBJ1-6, with D unresolved. The CDR3 totals 14 residues. The V end was cut by 3 bases, the J end by 6 bases, with 9 bases between. Germline assignment: CDR1 SNHLY and CDR2 FYNNEI. CDR3 bases: TGTGCCAGCAGTGACACACTGTCTAATTCACCCCTCCACTTT. Translating gives CASSDTLSNSPLHF.